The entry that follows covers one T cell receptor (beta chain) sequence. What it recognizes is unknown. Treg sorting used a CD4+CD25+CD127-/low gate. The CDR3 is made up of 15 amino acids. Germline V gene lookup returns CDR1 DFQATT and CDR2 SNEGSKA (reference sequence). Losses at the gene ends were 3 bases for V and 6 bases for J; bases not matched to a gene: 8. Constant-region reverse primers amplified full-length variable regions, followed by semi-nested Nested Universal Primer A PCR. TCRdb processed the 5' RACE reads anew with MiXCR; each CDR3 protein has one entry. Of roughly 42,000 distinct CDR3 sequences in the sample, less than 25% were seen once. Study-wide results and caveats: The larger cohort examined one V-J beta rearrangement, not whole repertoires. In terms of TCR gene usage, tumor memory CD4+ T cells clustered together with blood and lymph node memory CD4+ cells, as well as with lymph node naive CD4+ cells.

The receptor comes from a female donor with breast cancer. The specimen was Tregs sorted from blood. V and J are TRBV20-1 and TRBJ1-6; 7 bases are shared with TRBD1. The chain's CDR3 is CSASIRQGGNSPLHF. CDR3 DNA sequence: TGCAGTGCTAGCATCCGACAGGGAGGTAATTCACCCCTCCACTTT.